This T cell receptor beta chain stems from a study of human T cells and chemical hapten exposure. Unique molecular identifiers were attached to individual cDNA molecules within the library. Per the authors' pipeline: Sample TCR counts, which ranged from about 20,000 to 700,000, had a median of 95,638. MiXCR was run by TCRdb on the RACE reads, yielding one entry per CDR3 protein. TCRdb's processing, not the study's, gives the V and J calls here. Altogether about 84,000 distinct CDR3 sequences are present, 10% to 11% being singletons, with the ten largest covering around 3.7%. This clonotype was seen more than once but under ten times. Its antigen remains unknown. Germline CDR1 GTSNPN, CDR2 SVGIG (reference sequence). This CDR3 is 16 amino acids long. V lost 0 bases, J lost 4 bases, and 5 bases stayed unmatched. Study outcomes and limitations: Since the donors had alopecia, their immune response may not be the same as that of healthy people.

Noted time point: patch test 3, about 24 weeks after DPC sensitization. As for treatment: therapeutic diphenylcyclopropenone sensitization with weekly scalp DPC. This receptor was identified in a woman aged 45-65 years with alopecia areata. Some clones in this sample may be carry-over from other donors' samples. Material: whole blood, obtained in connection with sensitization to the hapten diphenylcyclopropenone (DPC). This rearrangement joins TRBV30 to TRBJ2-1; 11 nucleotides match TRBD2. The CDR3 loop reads CAWSVGTSGFYNEQFF. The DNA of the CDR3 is TGTGCCTGGAGTGTCGGGACTAGCGGTTTTTACAATGAGCAGTTCTTC.